This TCR beta chain originates from a study of T cells after yellow fever vaccination. Study-level results: Abundant bulk-population clonotypes could contaminate the FACS-sorted repertoires. Subsequent booster samples again held most clones from primary vaccination (roughly 95% CD4, about 86% CD8).

A 5'RACE template-switching step, the method used to make TCR cDNA, added a universal primer site and UMIs. TCRdb re-called the 5' RACE reads with MiXCR, one entry per CDR3 protein. Here the sample spans 250,000 or so distinct CDR3 sequences, about 7% being singletons. The germline V gene has CDR1 SGHRS and CDR2 YFSETQ. Trimming pared 4 bases from V and 7 bases from J, leaving 18 bases between. CDR3 size: 15 residues. This clonotype was counted ten times or more. What it recognizes is unknown. V is TRBV5-1 and J is TRBJ2-1; tentatively, D is TRBD1 or TRBD2 (5 bases each). The sequence was obtained from a young man who received the YFV17D yellow fever vaccine. The sample in question was CD4+ T cells sorted from PBMCs, obtained 15 days after the yellow fever booster vaccination. The CDR3 DNA is TGCGCCAGCAGCGTGGAGGCCAAGGGGATGAATGAGCAGTTCTTC. As protein: CASSVEAKGMNEQFF.